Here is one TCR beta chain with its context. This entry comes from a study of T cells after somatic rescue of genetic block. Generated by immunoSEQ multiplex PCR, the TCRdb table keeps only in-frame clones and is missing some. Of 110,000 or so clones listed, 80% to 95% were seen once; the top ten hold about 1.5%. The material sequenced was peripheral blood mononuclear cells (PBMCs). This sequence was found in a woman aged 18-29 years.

CDR3 nucleotides: TGTGCCAGCCGAAGCGACAGTTCCTACGAGCAGTACTTC. It yields the protein CASRSDSSYEQYF. The chain couples TRBV5-4 to TRBJ2-7; weak D call: TRBD1 (5 bases). This CDR3 has 13 amino acids. V was shortened by 7 bases and J by 1 base, with 12 bases between the two germline ends. Germline assignment: CDR1 SGHNT and CDR2 YYREEE (reference sequence).